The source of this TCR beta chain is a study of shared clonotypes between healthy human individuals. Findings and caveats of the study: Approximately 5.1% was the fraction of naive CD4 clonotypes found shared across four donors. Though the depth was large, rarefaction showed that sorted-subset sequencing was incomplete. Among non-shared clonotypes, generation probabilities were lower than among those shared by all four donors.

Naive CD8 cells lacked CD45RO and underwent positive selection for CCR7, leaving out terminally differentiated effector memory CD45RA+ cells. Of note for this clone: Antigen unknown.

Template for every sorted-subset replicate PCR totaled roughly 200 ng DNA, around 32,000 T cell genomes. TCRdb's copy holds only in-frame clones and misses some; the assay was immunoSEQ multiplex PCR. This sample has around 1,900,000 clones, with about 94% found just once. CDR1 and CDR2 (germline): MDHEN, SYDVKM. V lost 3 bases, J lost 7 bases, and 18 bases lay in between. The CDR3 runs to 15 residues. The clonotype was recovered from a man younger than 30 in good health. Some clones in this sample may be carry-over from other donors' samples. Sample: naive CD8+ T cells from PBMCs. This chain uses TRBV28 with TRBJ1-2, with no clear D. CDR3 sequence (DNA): TGTGCCAGCAGTTTCCCGAGGCCGAAGGGAGGTGGCTACACCTTC. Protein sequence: CASSFPRPKGGGYTF.